The 24 T cell receptor beta chains in this list originate from one sample, sequenced in a study of circulating and synovial CD4+ cells in juvenile arthritis. Sequenced by immunoSEQ multiplex PCR; TCRdb stores in-frame clones only, minus some. This sample has about 32,000 clones, with 90% to 95% found just once. Sequenced material: CD4+ T cells from blood. The receptors originated from a human donor with juvenile idiopathic arthritis.

The V and J genes are TRBV7-2 and TRBJ2-5; 7 nucleotides match TRBD2. Looked up from germline, CDR1 is SGHTA and CDR2 is FQGNSA. V was clipped by 5 bases and J by 3 bases; unmatched bases: 9. The CDR3 loop spans 15 amino acids. CDR3 sequence: CASSPSGAVKETQYF. As DNA, the CDR3 is TGTGCCAGCAGCCCAAGCGGGGCGGTCAAAGAGACCCAGTACTTC.

As for this clone: Other DNA sequences from this sample encode an identical CDR3 as well. The chain recombines TRBV11-3 with TRBJ2-5; 7 bases align to TRBD2. J lost 4 bases, V lost 4 bases, and 12 bases had no gene match. CDR1 is SGHNT, CDR2 YENEEA, per germline. The CDR3 spans 16 residues. The CDR3 bases are TGTGCCAGCAGCTACCGACCTGGCGGGGGAGGAGAGACCCAGTACTTC. It codes for CASSYRPGGGGETQYF.

The rearrangement uses TRBV5-8 and TRBJ2-5; D unclear. This CDR3 has 12 residues. V dropped 7 bases and J dropped 2 bases, with 9 bases sitting between them. Germline V gene data show CDR1 as SGHTS and CDR2 as YDEGEE. CDR3 sequence: CASVIVQETQYF. CDR3 DNA: TGTGCCAGCGTCATAGTTCAAGAGACCCAGTACTTC.

V is TRBV27 and J is TRBJ1-5; D might be TRBD1 (6 bases). Between the trimmed V and J ends, which lost 5 bases and 6 bases, there was a span of 14 bases. Germline CDR1 and CDR2: MNHEY and SMNVEV (reference sequence). The CDR3 spans 14 residues. The CDR3 coding sequence is TGTGCCAGCAGTACAGGGTCCCCTGGTCAGCCCCAGCATTTT. It codes for CASSTGSPGQPQHF.

This clone has just a few counts. The chain uses TRBV11-2 and TRBJ2-2; no definite D call. V was shortened by 1 base and J by 1 base, with 4 bases between the two germline ends. CDR1 and CDR2 (germline): SGHAT, FQNNGV. The CDR3 is made up of 14 amino acids. CDR3 in DNA: TGTGCCAGCAGCTTAGTTCTGAACACCGGGGAGCTGTTTTTT. This codes for CASSLVLNTGELFF.

The chain joins TRBV28 to TRBJ2-1, with TRBD2 identical over 10 bases. The CDR3 is 17 amino acids. Germline V lookup: CDR1 MDHEN, CDR2 SYDVKM. Trimming cost V 6 bases and J 5 bases; bases outside gene matches: 13. In DNA form, the CDR3 reads TGTGCCAGCAGGCTGACCCTCCTAGCGGGAGCTAACAATGAGCAGTTCTTC. Its translation: CASRLTLLAGANNEQFF. Based on the CDR3 plus reference TRBV28 and TRBJ2-1, the full variable domain is DVKVTQSSRYLVKRTGEKVFLECVQDMDHENMFWYRQDPGLGLRLIYFSYDVKMKEKGDIPEGYSVSREKKERFSLILESASTNQTSMYLCASRLTLLAGANNEQFFGPGTRLTVL.

The chain is built from TRBV6-1 and TRBJ1-2; D gene uncertain. Germline loops: CDR1 MNHNS, CDR2 SASEGT. Trimming cost V 0 bases and J 0 bases, with 11 bases left between them. The CDR3 length is 16 residues. CDR3 protein: CASSEAQRLSNYGYTF. For the CDR3, the DNA is TGTGCCAGCAGTGAAGCGCAGAGACTTTCTAACTATGGCTACACCTTC.

V gene TRBV5-4 combines with J gene TRBJ2-3; D gene ambiguous. Per the germline V gene, CDR1 is SGHNT and CDR2 is YYREEE (reference sequence). The CDR3 is made up of 13 amino acids. V was pared by 1 base and J by 2 bases, with 5 bases between. CDR3 region: CASSLSLTDTQYF. DNA for the CDR3: TGTGCCAGCAGCTTGTCTCTCACAGATACGCAGTATTTT.

The chain links TRBV18 to TRBJ2-5, with TRBD1 identical over 10 bases. The CDR3 is 15 residues long. Germline CDR1 KGHSH, CDR2 LQKENI. V dropped 4 bases and J dropped 2; count of bases not matched to a gene: 4. CDR3 bases: TGTGCCAGCTCACTTACGGACAGGGGGCAAGAGACCCAGTACTTC. Protein sequence: CASSLTDRGQETQYF.

This chain connects TRBV6-5 to TRBJ1-2; 7 bases are shared with TRBD1. Germline loops: CDR1 MNHEY, CDR2 SVGAGI. CDR3 size: 15 residues. J gave up 5 bases and V 0 bases, and 6 bases lay outside the gene matches. CDR3 region: CASSYSGGQPYGYTF. CDR3 sequence (DNA): TGTGCCAGCAGTTACTCGGGGGGACAGCCTTATGGCTACACCTTC.

This sequence joins TRBV19 and TRBJ1-1, with 8 nucleotides matching TRBD1. V trimming: 1 base; J trimming: 4 bases; junction bases outside the gene matches: 11. Germline-derived CDR1 and CDR2 are LNHDA and SQIVND (reference sequence). This CDR3 has 17 residues. CDR3 region: CASSIGPGQGWGTEAFF. In nucleotides, the CDR3 is TGTGCCAGTAGTATAGGGCCCGGACAGGGCTGGGGCACTGAAGCTTTCTTT.

As concerns this clone: Within the sample, other DNA sequences also encode this same CDR3. This rearrangement joins TRBV6-1 to TRBJ1-6; unclear D gene. The CDR3 totals 11 residues. CDR1 and CDR2 from the germline V gene are MNHNS and SASEGT. Trimming removed 3 bases from V and 11 bases from J, with 5 bases in between. The CDR3 nucleotides read TGTGCCAGCAGTGATATTCCACCCCTCCACTTT. Its protein product is CASSDIPPLHF.

The chain has TRBV19 and TRBJ2-2; TRBD1 agrees at 8 bases. This CDR3 comprises 15 residues. Germline CDR1 and CDR2: LNHDA and SQIVND (reference sequence). The V and J ends lost 5 bases and 0 bases, in that order; junction bases with no gene match: 2. CDR3 loop: CASSLQGANTGELFF. The CDR3 DNA reads TGTGCCAGTAGTCTACAGGGGGCGAACACCGGGGAGCTGTTTTTT. Full variable domain (outside the CDR3, taken from reference TRBV19 and TRBJ2-2): DGGITQSPKYLFRKEGQNVTLSCEQNLNHDAMYWYRQDPGQGLRLIYYSQIVNDFQKGDIAEGYSVSREKKESFPLTVTSAQKNPTAFYLCASSLQGANTGELFFGEGSRLTVL.

V usage is TRBV9 and J usage is TRBJ2-5; 12 bases map to TRBD2. CDR1 SGDLS and CDR2 YYNGEE come from the germline V gene. V shed 4 bases and J 1 base; nucleotides not matched to a gene: 5. There are 16 residues in the CDR3. The CDR3: CASSTSSGGGQETQYF. The CDR3 bases are TGTGCCAGCAGCACCTCTAGCGGGGGGGGCCAAGAGACCCAGTACTTC. Looking up the rest from reference TRBV9 and TRBJ2-5 gives the full variable domain: DSGVTQTPKHLITATGQRVTLRCSPRSGDLSVYWYQQSLDQGLQFLIQYYNGEERAKGNILERFSAQQFPDLHSELNLSSLELGDSALYFCASSTSSGGGQETQYFGPGTRLLVL.

The CDR3 spells CASTTGSNQPQHF. The DNA of the CDR3 is TGTGCCAGTACAACAGGTAGCAATCAGCCCCAGCATTTT. The chain has TRBV19 and TRBJ1-5; weak D call: TRBD1 (5 bases). Germline V gene sequence: CDR1 LNHDA, CDR2 SQIVND (reference sequence). The CDR3 runs to 13 residues. V shed 7 bases and J shed 0 bases, with 7 bases lying between them.

The chain combines TRBV9 with TRBJ1-2; D unclear. This CDR3 is 14 amino acids long. V lost 0 bases, J lost 6 bases, and 12 bases lay in between. Looked up from germline, CDR1 is SGDLS and CDR2 is YYNGEE. The CDR3 region is CASSVEPPGDGYTF. The CDR3 nucleotides are TGTGCCAGCAGCGTAGAACCCCCCGGAGATGGCTACACCTTC.

This sequence joins TRBV28 and TRBJ2-7; 9 bases align to TRBD2. The CDR3 is 13 amino acids. From germline, CDR1 is MDHEN and CDR2 SYDVKM. J lost 6 bases, V lost 9 bases, and 9 bases had no gene match. The CDR3 here is CARKGLAGTEQYF. The CDR3 nucleotides read TGTGCCAGAAAGGGACTAGCCGGGACCGAGCAGTACTTC. The full variable domain, in which reference TRBV28 and TRBJ2-7 provide the parts outside the CDR3, is DVKVTQSSRYLVKRTGEKVFLECVQDMDHENMFWYRQDPGLGLRLIYFSYDVKMKEKGDIPEGYSVSREKKERFSLILESASTNQTSMYLCARKGLAGTEQYFGPGTRLTVT.

This chain connects TRBV5-1 to TRBJ2-2, with TRBD1 as a possible D gene (6 bases). The CDR3 sequence is 16 residues long. Trimming removed 2 bases at V and 5 bases at J, with 16 bases between. Germline CDR1 and CDR2: SGHRS and YFSETQ. This CDR3 is CASSFGQIPFTGELFF. CDR3 in DNA: TGCGCCAGCAGCTTCGGACAGATCCCATTTACCGGGGAGCTGTTTTTT. Drawing the rest from reference TRBV5-1 and TRBJ2-2, the complete variable domain is KAGVTQTPRYLIKTRGQQVTLSCSPISGHRSVSWYQQTPGQGLQFLFEYFSETQRNKGNFPGRFSGRQFSNSRSEMNVSTLELGDSALYLCASSFGQIPFTGELFFGEGSRLTVL.

Written as DNA, the CDR3 is TGTGCCAGCAGCGTAGCTACCAACTATGGCTACACCTTC. Residues: CASSVATNYGYTF. This rearrangement joins TRBV9 to TRBJ1-2; D not resolved. V was shortened by 0 bases and J by 2 bases, with 5 bases between the two germline ends. The CDR3 is made up of 13 amino acids. Germline CDR1 and CDR2: SGDLS and YYNGEE.

This rearrangement joins TRBV19 to TRBJ1-6; a possible D gene is TRBD1 (6 bases). Germline V gene lookup returns CDR1 LNHDA and CDR2 SQIVND (reference sequence). V dropped 1 base and J dropped 8 bases, with 12 bases sitting between them. This CDR3 has 15 residues. The CDR3 region is CASSIAPGVDSPLHF. DNA for the CDR3: TGTGCCAGTAGTATAGCTCCAGGGGTTGATTCACCCCTCCACTTT.

The chain couples TRBV7-3 to TRBJ2-7; TRBD2 matches at 10 bases. CDR3 length equals 15 residues. Germline trimming cut 5 bases from V and 4 bases from J; bases unmatched to any gene: 8. CDR1 and CDR2 (germline): SGHTA, FQGTGA. CDR3 in amino acids: CASSKQLAGYYEQYF. The CDR3 region has the DNA TGTGCCAGCAGCAAACAACTAGCGGGGTATTACGAGCAGTACTTC.

The V and J genes are TRBV9 and TRBJ1-4, with D unresolved. The CDR3 contains 15 residues. The V end was cut by 3 bases, the J end by 2 bases, with 11 bases between. The V gene's germline CDR1 is SGDLS and CDR2 YYNGEE. CDR3 residues: CASSETAGTNEKLFF. Written as DNA, the CDR3 is TGTGCCAGCAGCGAAACAGCGGGCACTAATGAAAAACTGTTTTTT.

The chain joins TRBV5-4 to TRBJ2-7, with unresolved D. Germline CDR1 SGHNT, CDR2 YYREEE (reference sequence). V was pared by 0 bases and J by 3 bases, with 4 bases between. This CDR3 has 12 amino acids. The CDR3 region is CASSLDGYEQYF. The CDR3 bases are TGTGCCAGCAGCTTGGACGGCTACGAGCAGTACTTC.

This chain links TRBV6-5 with TRBJ2-7; 7 bases are a match to TRBD1. Unmatched junction bases numbered 3, after V lost 2 bases and J lost 2 bases. The CDR3 length is 14 residues. Germline V gene sequence: CDR1 MNHEY, CDR2 SVGAGI. The CDR3 DNA sequence: TGTGCCAGCAGTTACAAGACAGGGACCTACGAGCAGTACTTC. This sequence encodes CASSYKTGTYEQYF.